The rows below give T cell receptor beta chains drawn from one sample of a study of blood T cells in healthy people across ages. One entry per CDR3 protein, called by TCRdb with MiXCR from the 5' RACE reads. The sample yields approximately 1,100,000 distinct CDR3 sequences, 45% seen once. Sequenced input: blood. The receptors here all came from an older woman in good health. Both conserved end residues are part of each CDR3. D genes are given only for firm matches. Part of the rows lack a size; the others show once, few, many or a class for expanded clones.

V gene	D gene	clone size	J gene	CDR3 protein	CDR3 DNA
TRBV6-1	NA	many	TRBJ1-2	CASSVRRAESGYTF	TGTGCCAGCAGTGTTCGTCGGGCGGAATCCGGCTACACCTTC
TRBV28	NA	few	TRBJ2-4	CASSLPGAGLQYF	TGTGCCAGCAGTTTACCGGGCGCCGGCCTTCAGTACTTC
TRBV6-5	TRBD2	NA	TRBJ2-7	CASSFPAGVSYEQYF	TGTGCCAGCAGCTTCCCAGCGGGAGTCTCCTACGAGCAGTACTTC
TRBV6-1	TRBD1	NA	TRBJ1-1	CASRDRGHTEAFF	TGTGCCAGCAGGGACAGGGGACACACTGAAGCTTTCTTT
TRBV28	NA	NA	TRBJ2-3	CASSSPRPTDTQYF	TGTGCCAGCAGTTCTCCTCGGCCCACAGATACGCAGTATTTT
TRBV3-1	TRBD2	few	TRBJ2-5	CASSHMGLALKTQYF	TGTGCCAGCAGCCATATGGGACTAGCTTTAAAGACCCAGTACTTC
TRBV27	TRBD2	NA	TRBJ2-1	CASKKRETSYNEQFF	TGTGCCAGCAAAAAGCGGGAGACTTCCTACAATGAGCAGTTCTTC
TRBV10-3	NA	NA	TRBJ2-3	CAISLLQTTDTQYF	TGTGCCATCAGTCTCCTTCAGACCACAGATACGCAGTATTTT
TRBV7-9	TRBD1	NA	TRBJ1-1	CASSLYLSGGDTEAFF	TGTGCCAGCAGCTTATATCTCTCAGGGGGTGACACTGAAGCTTTCTTT
TRBV20-1	NA	NA	TRBJ2-3	CSASEGGGRRVDTQYF	TGCAGTGCTAGCGAGGGGGGCGGGAGAAGAGTGGATACGCAGTATTTT
TRBV3-1	NA	few	TRBJ2-3	CASRRLDNTDTQYF	TGTGCCAGCAGGAGACTAGATAACACAGATACGCAGTATTTT
TRBV20-1	NA	NA	TRBJ2-7	CSARRPRGSYEQYF	TGCAGTGCTAGACGACCGAGGGGCTCCTACGAGCAGTACTTC
TRBV12-3/TRBV12-4	NA	few	TRBJ2-3	CASSLAGHLSTDTQYF	TGTGCCAGCAGTTTAGCAGGGCACCTTAGCACAGATACGCAGTATTTT
TRBV10-3	NA	few	TRBJ1-2	CAISRGVVYGYTF	TGTGCCATCAGTAGAGGGGTGGTCTATGGCTACACCTTC
TRBV3-1	NA	few	TRBJ2-7	CASSLHTEQYF	TGTGCCAGCAGCCTTCACACCGAGCAGTACTTC
TRBV3-1	TRBD2	NA	TRBJ2-1	CASSQDVAGLTLNEQFF	TGTGCCAGCAGCCAAGACGTAGCGGGACTAACCCTCAATGAGCAGTTCTTC
TRBV5-5	NA	NA	TRBJ2-7	CASSTLHSYEQYF	TGTGCCAGCAGTACCCTTCACTCCTACGAGCAGTACTTC
TRBV15	NA	few	TRBJ2-2	CATSRVTDQWRTGELFF	TGTGCCACCAGCAGAGTCACGGACCAGTGGAGGACCGGGGAGCTGTTTTTT
TRBV12-3/TRBV12-4	TRBD1	NA	TRBJ1-2	CASSIGQGYGYTF	TGTGCCAGCAGTATCGGACAGGGGTATGGCTACACCTTC
TRBV12-3/TRBV12-4	NA	NA	TRBJ1-1	CASSPIAANTEAFF	TGTGCCAGCAGCCCAATTGCAGCGAACACTGAAGCTTTCTTT
TRBV3-1	TRBD2	few	TRBJ2-5	CASSQDRGLAAQETQYF	TGTGCCAGCAGCCAAGATCGAGGACTAGCAGCTCAAGAGACCCAGTACTTC
TRBV12-3/TRBV12-4	NA	NA	TRBJ2-7	CVSSLVGPSYEQYF	TGTGTCAGCAGTTTAGTGGGGCCCTCCTACGAGCAGTACTTC
TRBV7-9	NA	NA	TRBJ1-2	CASTVGEGTYGYTF	TGTGCCAGCACTGTAGGGGAGGGGACCTATGGCTACACCTTC
TRBV21-1	NA	NA	TRBJ2-7	CASPKALYAYEQYF	TGTGCCAGCCCAAAGGCCCTTTATGCCTACGAGCAGTACTTC
TRBV20-1	TRBD1	NA	TRBJ2-1	CSALRDRTPNEQFF	TGCAGTGCTCTCCGGGACAGGACTCCCAATGAGCAGTTCTTC
TRBV7-8	TRBD1	NA	TRBJ1-5	CASSSADRAQPQHF	TGTGCCAGCAGCTCCGCAGACAGGGCTCAGCCCCAGCATTTT
TRBV6-5	NA	NA	TRBJ2-5	CASSYGQGLETQYF	TGTGCCAGCAGTTACGGCCAGGGACTAGAGACCCAGTACTTC
TRBV6-5	NA	NA	TRBJ2-1	CASSLSTEETQFF	TGTGCCAGCAGCCTCTCAACGGAAGAGACCCAGTTCTTC
TRBV2	TRBD1	NA	TRBJ1-1	CASSPTGGTNTEAFF	TGTGCCAGCAGTCCGACAGGGGGCACGAACACTGAAGCTTTCTTT
TRBV15	NA	NA	TRBJ2-1	CATSRDLTQGYQYNEQFF	TGTGCCACCAGCAGAGATCTGACCCAGGGGTATCAATACAATGAGCAGTTCTTC
TRBV29-1	NA	few	TRBJ2-7	CSVSWGSYEQYF	TGCAGCGTCTCTTGGGGGAGCTACGAGCAGTACTTC
TRBV5-1	NA	few	TRBJ2-1	CASSRGPYNEQFF	TGTGCCAGCAGCCGCGGACCCTACAATGAGCAGTTCTTC
TRBV7-2	NA	few	TRBJ2-7	CASSPRTTQSYEQYF	TGTGCCAGCAGCCCTAGAACAACGCAATCCTACGAGCAGTACTTC
TRBV11-2	NA	NA	TRBJ2-7	CASSLRPAPVEEQYF	TGTGCCAGCAGCTTACGTCCAGCGCCAGTGGAAGAGCAGTACTTC
TRBV27	TRBD2	NA	TRBJ2-7	CASSLSQLAGAHEQYF	TGTGCCAGCAGTTTATCGCAGCTAGCGGGAGCCCACGAGCAGTACTTC
TRBV25-1	NA	NA	TRBJ2-1	CASSESVWGPWGKNYNEQFF	TGTGCCAGCAGTGAATCGGTATGGGGGCCCTGGGGGAAGAACTACAATGAGCAGTTCTTC
TRBV7-9	NA	NA	TRBJ2-7	CASSLSKSYEQYF	TGTGCCAGCAGCTTAAGTAAATCCTACGAGCAGTACTTC
TRBV12-3/TRBV12-4	TRBD1	NA	TRBJ2-7	CASRLGQVGEQYF	TGTGCCAGCAGGCTTGGACAGGTCGGCGAGCAGTACTTC
TRBV7-9	NA	NA	TRBJ2-5	CASSLGSQGRAETQYF	TGTGCCAGCAGCTTAGGCTCACAGGGTCGGGCTGAGACCCAGTACTTC
TRBV20-1	NA	few	TRBJ2-1	CSASPSVAYNEQFF	TGCAGTGCTAGCCCTAGCGTGGCCTACAATGAGCAGTTCTTC
TRBV20-1	NA	NA	TRBJ2-1	CSARDPEGGFYNEQFF	TGCAGTGCTAGAGACCCGGAGGGGGGGTTTTACAATGAGCAGTTCTTC
TRBV4-2	NA	NA	TRBJ2-1	CASSLDLSSRYNEQFF	TGTGCCAGCAGCCTAGATCTTAGTAGCAGATACAATGAGCAGTTCTTC
TRBV4-1	NA	NA	TRBJ1-2	CASSHRPGGAISYTF	TGCGCCAGCAGCCACCGACCCGGGGGAGCTATTAGCTACACCTTC
TRBV7-3	NA	few	TRBJ2-3	CASSLSHGTDTQYF	TGTGCCAGCAGCTTAAGCCACGGCACAGATACGCAGTATTTT
TRBV5-1	TRBD2	NA	TRBJ2-1	CASSLPWTSGRRGEQFF	TGCGCCAGCAGCTTACCCTGGACTAGCGGGAGAAGAGGGGAGCAGTTCTTC
TRBV10-3	TRBD2	once	TRBJ2-1	CAIGQGLAGGPGSYNEQFF	TGTGCCATCGGACAGGGACTAGCGGGAGGGCCAGGCTCCTACAATGAGCAGTTCTTC
TRBV28	NA	NA	TRBJ2-5	CASSSLVEQETQYF	TGTGCCAGCAGTTCCCTCGTGGAGCAAGAGACCCAGTACTTC
TRBV5-1	TRBD1	NA	TRBJ2-6	CASGQGGSGANVLTF	TGCGCCAGCGGACAGGGGGGTTCTGGGGCCAACGTCCTGACTTTC
TRBV20-1	NA	many	TRBJ1-2	CSATRDGINYGYTF	TGCAGTGCCACCCGGGACGGAATTAACTATGGCTACACCTTC
TRBV4-2	NA	NA	TRBJ1-1	CASSQGTAYEAFF	TGTGCCAGCAGCCAAGGGACGGCTTATGAAGCTTTCTTT
TRBV5-1	NA	few	TRBJ2-1	CASSAGLRSSYNEQFF	TGCGCCAGCAGCGCCGGACTCCGTAGCTCCTACAATGAGCAGTTCTTC